This T cell receptor (beta chain) was observed in a study of cytomegalovirus exposure and HLA in healthy donors. Comment on this clone: Its antigen is unidentified.

Germline V gene sequence: CDR1 SNHLY, CDR2 FYNNEI. The CDR3 contains 14 residues. The V gene lost 3 bases and the J gene lost 5 bases, with 11 bases spanning the gap. In the PCR, 60 Vbeta and 13 Jbeta primers were used. Profiling relied on immunoSEQ multiplex PCR, and the TCRdb table lists in-frame clones only, not all of them. The table lists roughly 120,000 clones, approximately 70% of them singletons. Study-level findings and limits: Follow-up analysis seemed to connect common viral pathogens with several of the most significant clusters identified.

V and J are TRBV2 and TRBJ2-1; D may be TRBD2 (5 bases). The sample was PBMCs. The clonotype was recovered from a woman in her thirties or forties in good health and CMV-seropositive. Here the CDR3 reads CASSDRETNNEQFF. The CDR3 DNA sequence: TGTGCCAGCAGTGACCGGGAAACAAACAATGAGCAGTTCTTC.